A single T cell receptor beta chain is shown here with its context. CDR1 and CDR2 from the germline V gene are LNHNV and YYDKDF (reference sequence). The CDR3 is made up of 15 amino acids. J lost 7 bases, V lost 8 bases, and 12 bases had no gene match. These data are taken from a study of shared clonotypes between healthy human individuals. Study-wide background: Per donor, CD8 memory used one plate, CD8 naive used two, CD4 memory used three and CD4 naive used three.

Every immunoSEQ plate was one replicate of a subset's evenly spread DNA. TCRdb's copy holds only in-frame clones and misses some; the assay was immunoSEQ multiplex PCR. The sample lists 1,500,000 or so clones; more than 95% were seen once. The sequencing sample was made of naive CD4+ T cells sorted from blood. Subset specified: CD45RA+ positively selected. This chain joins TRBV15 and TRBJ2-1; 9 bases fit TRBD2. This TCR derives from a man in his thirties or forties in good health. For the CDR3, the DNA is TGTGCCACCCGCCGCGCTAGCGGGATTCGGAATGAGCAGTTCTTC. Its translation is CATRRASGIRNEQFF. Drawing the rest from reference TRBV15 and TRBJ2-1, the complete variable domain is DAMVIQNPRYQVTQFGKPVTLSCSQTLNHNVMYWYQQKSSQAPKLLFHYYDKDFNNEADTPDNFQSRRPNTSFCFLDIRSPGLGDTAMYLCATRRASGIRNEQFFGPGTRLTVL.